This T cell receptor beta chain was observed in a study of cytomegalovirus exposure and HLA in healthy donors. The CDR3 runs to 17 residues. Unmatched junction bases numbered 10, after V lost 2 bases and J lost 1 base. Per the germline V gene, CDR1 is SGDLS and CDR2 is YYNGEE. To note about this clone: The antigen is undetermined.

General observations from the study: Per published accounts, TCR beta sequences correctly predicted the HLA-A and HLA-B alleles of most subjects. In an earlier analysis, about 87% or about 30%: the productive usage of most TCR beta V segments.

The PCR ran on 60 Vbeta and 13 Jbeta primers. Using immunoSEQ multiplex PCR, the repertoire was profiled, and TCRdb retains in-frame clones only, with some absent. The sample holds some 250,000 clones, more than 75% seen once. This chain connects TRBV9 to TRBJ1-2; 8 bases are a match to TRBD1. This TCR was sampled from a woman aged 40 to 55 in good health and CMV-seropositive. The sequenced sample was PBMCs. The CDR3 DNA sequence: TGTGCCAGCAGCGTCGGACCAGGGGGCGGGAATAACTATGGCTACACCTTC. Protein sequence: CASSVGPGGGNNYGYTF.